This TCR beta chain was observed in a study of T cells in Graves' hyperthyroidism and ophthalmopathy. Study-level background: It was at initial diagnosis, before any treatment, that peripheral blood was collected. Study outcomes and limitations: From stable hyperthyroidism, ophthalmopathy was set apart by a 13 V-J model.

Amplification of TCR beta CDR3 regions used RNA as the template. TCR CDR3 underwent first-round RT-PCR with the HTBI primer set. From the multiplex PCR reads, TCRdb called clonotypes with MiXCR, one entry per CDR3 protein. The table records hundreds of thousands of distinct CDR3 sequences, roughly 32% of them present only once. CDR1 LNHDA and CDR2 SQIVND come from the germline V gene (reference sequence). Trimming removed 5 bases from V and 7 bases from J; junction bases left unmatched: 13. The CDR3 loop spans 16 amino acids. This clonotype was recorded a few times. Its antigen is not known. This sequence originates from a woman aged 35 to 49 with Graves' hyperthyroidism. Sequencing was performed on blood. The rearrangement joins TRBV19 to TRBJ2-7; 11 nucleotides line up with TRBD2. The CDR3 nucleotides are TGTGCCAGTAGTCTAACTAGCGGGAGTCTTTTAGGGGAGCAGTACTTC. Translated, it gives CASSLTSGSLLGEQYF. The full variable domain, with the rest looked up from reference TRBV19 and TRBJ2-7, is DGGITQSPKYLFRKEGQNVTLSCEQNLNHDAMYWYRQDPGQGLRLIYYSQIVNDFQKGDIAEGYSVSREKKESFPLTVTSAQKNPTAFYLCASSLTSGSLLGEQYFGPGTRLTVT.